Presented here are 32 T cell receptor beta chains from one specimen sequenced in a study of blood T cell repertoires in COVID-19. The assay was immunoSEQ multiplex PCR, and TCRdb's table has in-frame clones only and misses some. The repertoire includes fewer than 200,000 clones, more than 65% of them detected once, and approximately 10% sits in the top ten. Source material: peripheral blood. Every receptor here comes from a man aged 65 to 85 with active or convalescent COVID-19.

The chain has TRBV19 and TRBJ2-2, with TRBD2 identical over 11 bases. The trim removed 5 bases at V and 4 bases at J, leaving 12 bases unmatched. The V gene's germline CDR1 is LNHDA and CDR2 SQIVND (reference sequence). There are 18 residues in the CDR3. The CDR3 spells CASSSRASGRPGTGELFF. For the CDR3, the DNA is TGTGCCAGTAGTTCCCGGGCTAGCGGGAGGCCTGGCACCGGGGAGCTGTTTTTT.

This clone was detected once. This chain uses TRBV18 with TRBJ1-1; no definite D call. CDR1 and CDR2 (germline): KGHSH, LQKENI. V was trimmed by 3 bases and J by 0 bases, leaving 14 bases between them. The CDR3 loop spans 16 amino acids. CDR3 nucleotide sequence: TGTGCCAGCTCACCCCTACCGACCCAGGTGAACACTGAAGCTTTCTTT. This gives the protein CASSPLPTQVNTEAFF.

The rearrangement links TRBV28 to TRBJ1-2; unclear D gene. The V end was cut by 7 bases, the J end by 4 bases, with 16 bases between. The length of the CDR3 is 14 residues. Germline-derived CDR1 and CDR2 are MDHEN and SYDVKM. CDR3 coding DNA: TGTGCCAGCACTACCCCGAGCAGGCCCTATGGCTACACCTTC. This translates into CASTTPSRPYGYTF.

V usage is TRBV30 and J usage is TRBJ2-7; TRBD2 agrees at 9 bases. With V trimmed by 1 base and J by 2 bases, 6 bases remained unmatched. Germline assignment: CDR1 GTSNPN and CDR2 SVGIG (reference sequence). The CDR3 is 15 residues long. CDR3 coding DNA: TGTGCCTGGAGTGGGAAGACTAGCGGCACCTACGAGCAGTACTTC. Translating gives CAWSGKTSGTYEQYF. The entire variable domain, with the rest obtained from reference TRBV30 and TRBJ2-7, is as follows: SQTIHQWPATLVQPVGSPLSLECTVEGTSNPNLYWYRQAAGRGLQLLFYSVGIGQISSEVPQNLSASRPQDRQFILSSKKLLLSDSGFYLCAWSGKTSGTYEQYFGPGTRLTVT.

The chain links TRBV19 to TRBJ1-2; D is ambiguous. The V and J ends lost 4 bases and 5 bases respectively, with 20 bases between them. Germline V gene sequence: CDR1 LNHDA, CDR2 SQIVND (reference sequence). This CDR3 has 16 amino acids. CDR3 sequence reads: CASSTLARGELYGYTF. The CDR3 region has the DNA TGTGCCAGTAGTACCCTCGCACGAGGCGAATTGTATGGCTACACCTTC.

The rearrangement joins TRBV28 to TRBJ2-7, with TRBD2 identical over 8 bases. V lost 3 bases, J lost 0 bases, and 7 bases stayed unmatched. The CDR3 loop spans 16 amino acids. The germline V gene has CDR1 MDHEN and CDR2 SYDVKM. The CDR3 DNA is TGTGCCAGCAGTTTTAGTCTAGCGGGCCTCTCCTACGAGCAGTACTTC. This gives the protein CASSFSLAGLSYEQYF.

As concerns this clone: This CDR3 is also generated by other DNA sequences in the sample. The CDR3 coding sequence is TGTGCCAGCAGTATGCTCGGGACTAGAGTCTACGAGCAGTACTTC. Translated: CASSMLGTRVYEQYF. V and J are TRBV6-5 and TRBJ2-7, with 8 bases lining up with TRBD2. CDR3 length: 15 amino acids. Trimming took 5 bases from V and 3 from J; bases not matched to a gene: 9. Looked up from germline, CDR1 is MNHEY and CDR2 is SVGAGI.

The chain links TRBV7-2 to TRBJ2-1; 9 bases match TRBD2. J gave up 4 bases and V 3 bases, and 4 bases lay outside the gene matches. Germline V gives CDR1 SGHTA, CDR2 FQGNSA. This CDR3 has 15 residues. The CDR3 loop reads CASSLKREVYNEQFF. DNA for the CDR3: TGTGCCAGCAGCTTGAAGCGGGAGGTATACAATGAGCAGTTCTTC.

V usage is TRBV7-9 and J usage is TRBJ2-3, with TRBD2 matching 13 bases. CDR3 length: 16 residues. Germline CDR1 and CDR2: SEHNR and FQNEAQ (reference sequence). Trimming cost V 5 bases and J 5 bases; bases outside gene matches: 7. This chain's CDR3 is CASSPRTSGRLDTQYF. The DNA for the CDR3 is TGTGCCAGCAGCCCCAGGACTAGCGGGAGATTAGATACGCAGTATTTT.

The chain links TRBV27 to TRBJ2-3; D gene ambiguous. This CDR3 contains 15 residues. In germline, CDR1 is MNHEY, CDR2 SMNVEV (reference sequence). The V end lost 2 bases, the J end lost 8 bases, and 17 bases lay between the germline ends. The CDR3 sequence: CASSLVATPTGTQYF. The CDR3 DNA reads TGTGCCAGCAGTTTAGTGGCTACACCCACGGGTACGCAGTATTTT.

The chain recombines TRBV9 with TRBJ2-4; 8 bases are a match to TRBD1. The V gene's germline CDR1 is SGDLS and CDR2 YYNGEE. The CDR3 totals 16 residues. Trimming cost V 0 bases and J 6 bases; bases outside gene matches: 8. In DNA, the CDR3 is TGTGCCAGCAGCGTAGGGCAGGGGGCGGCGGGAAACATTCAGTACTTC. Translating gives CASSVGQGAAGNIQYF.

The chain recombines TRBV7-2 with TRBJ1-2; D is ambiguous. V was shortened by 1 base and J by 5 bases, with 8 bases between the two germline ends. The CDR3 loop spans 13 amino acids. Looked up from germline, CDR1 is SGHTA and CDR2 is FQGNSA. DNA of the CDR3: TGTGCCAGCAGCTTAGGCCAGGATTATGGCTACACCTTC. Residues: CASSLGQDYGYTF.

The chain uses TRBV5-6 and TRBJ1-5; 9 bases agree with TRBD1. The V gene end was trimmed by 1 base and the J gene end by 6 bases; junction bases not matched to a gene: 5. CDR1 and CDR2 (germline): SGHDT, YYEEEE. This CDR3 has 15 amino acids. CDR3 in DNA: TGTGCCAGCAGCTTGTGGGACAGGGACCTTCAGCCCCAGCATTTT. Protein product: CASSLWDRDLQPQHF.

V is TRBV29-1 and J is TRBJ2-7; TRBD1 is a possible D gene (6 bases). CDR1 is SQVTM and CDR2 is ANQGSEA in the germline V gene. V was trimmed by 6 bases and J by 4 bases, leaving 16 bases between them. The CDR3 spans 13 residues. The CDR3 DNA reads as TGCAGCGTGACGGCACAGGGTGGGTACGAGCAGTACTTC. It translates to CSVTAQGGYEQYF.

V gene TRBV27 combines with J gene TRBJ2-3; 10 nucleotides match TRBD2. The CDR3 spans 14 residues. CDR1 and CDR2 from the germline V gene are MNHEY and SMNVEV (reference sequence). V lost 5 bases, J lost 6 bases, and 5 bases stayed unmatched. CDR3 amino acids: CASSLAGAYDTQYF. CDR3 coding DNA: TGTGCCAGCAGTCTAGCGGGAGCGTATGATACGCAGTATTTT.

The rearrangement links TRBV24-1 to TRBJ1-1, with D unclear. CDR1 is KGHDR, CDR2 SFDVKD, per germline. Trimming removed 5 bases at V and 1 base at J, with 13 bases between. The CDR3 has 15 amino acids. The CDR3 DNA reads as TGTGCCACCAGTGGGACTGCGACGGGGAACACTGAAGCTTTCTTT. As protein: CATSGTATGNTEAFF.

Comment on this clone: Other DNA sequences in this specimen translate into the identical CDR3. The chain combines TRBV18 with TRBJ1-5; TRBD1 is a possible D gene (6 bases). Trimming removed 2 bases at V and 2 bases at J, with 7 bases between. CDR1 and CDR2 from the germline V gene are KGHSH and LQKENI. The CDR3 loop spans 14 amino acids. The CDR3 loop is CASSPSGGNQPQHF. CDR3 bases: TGTGCCAGCTCACCATCAGGGGGCAATCAGCCCCAGCATTTT.

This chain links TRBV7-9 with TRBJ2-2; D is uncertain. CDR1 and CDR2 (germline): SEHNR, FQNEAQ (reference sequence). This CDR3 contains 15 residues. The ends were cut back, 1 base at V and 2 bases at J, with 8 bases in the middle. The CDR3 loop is CASSLVLSNTGELFF. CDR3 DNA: TGTGCCAGCAGCTTAGTACTTTCCAACACCGGGGAGCTGTTTTTT. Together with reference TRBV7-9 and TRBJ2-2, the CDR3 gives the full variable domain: DTGVSQNPRHKITKRGQNVTFRCDPISEHNRLYWYRQTLGQGPEFLTYFQNEAQLEKSRLLSDRFSAERPKGSFSTLEIQRTEQGDSAMYLCASSLVLSNTGELFFGEGSRLTVL.

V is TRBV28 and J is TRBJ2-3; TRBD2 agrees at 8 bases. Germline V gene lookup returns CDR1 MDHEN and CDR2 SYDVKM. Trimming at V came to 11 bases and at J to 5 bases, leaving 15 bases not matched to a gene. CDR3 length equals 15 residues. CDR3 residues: CAGEGGSGKRDTQYF. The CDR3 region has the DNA TGTGCCGGAGAAGGGGGTAGCGGGAAGAGAGATACGCAGTATTTT.

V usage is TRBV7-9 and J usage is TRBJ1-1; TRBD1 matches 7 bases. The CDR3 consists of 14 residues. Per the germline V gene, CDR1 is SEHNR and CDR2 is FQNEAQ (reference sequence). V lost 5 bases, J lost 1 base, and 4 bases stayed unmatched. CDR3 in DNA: TGTGCCAGCAGCGCCAGGACAGGGAACACTGAAGCTTTCTTT. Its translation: CASSARTGNTEAFF.

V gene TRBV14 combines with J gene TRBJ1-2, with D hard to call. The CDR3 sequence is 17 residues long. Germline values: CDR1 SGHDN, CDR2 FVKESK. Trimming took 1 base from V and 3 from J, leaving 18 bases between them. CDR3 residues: CASSQGRVRASHYGYTF. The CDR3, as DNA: TGTGCCAGCAGCCAAGGGAGGGTTAGGGCCTCCCACTATGGCTACACCTTC.

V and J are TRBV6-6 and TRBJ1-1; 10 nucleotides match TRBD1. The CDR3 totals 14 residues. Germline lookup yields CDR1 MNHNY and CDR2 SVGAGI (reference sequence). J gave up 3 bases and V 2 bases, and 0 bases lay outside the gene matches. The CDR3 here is CASSYGTGDTEAFF. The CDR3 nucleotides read TGTGCCAGCAGTTACGGGACAGGGGACACTGAAGCTTTCTTT.

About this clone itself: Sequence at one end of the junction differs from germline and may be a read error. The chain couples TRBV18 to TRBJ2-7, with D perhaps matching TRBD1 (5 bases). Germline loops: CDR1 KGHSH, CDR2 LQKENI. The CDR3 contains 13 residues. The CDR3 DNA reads TGTGCCAGCGCACCAAGGGCAGGGTCTGAGCAGTACTTC. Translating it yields CASAPRAGSEQYF.

The CDR3 DNA is TGTGCCAGCAGCTTTAGGTGGACTAGCGGGAGTAGGCCTTACAATGAGCAGTTCTTC. Amino acids: CASSFRWTSGSRPYNEQFF. The V call is TRBV5-4, the J call TRBJ2-1, with 13 bases identical to TRBD2. The V gene end was trimmed by 2 bases and the J gene end by 4 bases; junction bases not matched to a gene: 12. The germline V gene has CDR1 SGHNT and CDR2 YYREEE (reference sequence). The CDR3 totals 19 residues.

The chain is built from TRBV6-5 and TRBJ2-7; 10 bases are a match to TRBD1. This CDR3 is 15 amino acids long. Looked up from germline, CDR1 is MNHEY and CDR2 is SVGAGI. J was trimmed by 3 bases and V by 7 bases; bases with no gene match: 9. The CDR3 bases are TGTGCCAGCACCCCAGGGGGGACAGGGGACTACGAGCAGTACTTC. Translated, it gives CASTPGGTGDYEQYF.

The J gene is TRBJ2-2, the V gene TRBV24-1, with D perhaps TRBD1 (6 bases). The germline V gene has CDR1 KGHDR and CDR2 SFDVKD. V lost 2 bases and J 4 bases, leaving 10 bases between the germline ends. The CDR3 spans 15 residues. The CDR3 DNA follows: TGTGCCACCAGTGATTCCCGACAGGCCACCGGGGAGCTGTTTTTT. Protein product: CATSDSRQATGELFF.

CDR3 sequence: CASSSGVAGADEQYF. The CDR3 bases are TGTGCCAGCAGCTCCGGGGTAGCGGGAGCTGACGAGCAGTACTTC. J is TRBJ2-7 and V is TRBV11-3; TRBD2 matches at 9 bases. The CDR3 is 15 amino acids. Germline V gene data show CDR1 as SGHNT and CDR2 as YENEEA. Trimming at V came to 4 bases and at J to 5 bases, leaving 9 bases not matched to a gene.

The CDR3 region is CASKRTSPALETQYF. Written as DNA, the CDR3 is TGTGCCAGTAAGAGGACTAGCCCAGCTCTTGAGACCCAGTACTTC. V usage is TRBV19 and J usage is TRBJ2-5; 8 nucleotides agree with TRBD2. The germline V gene has CDR1 LNHDA and CDR2 SQIVND (reference sequence). CDR3 size: 15 residues. The ends lost 7 bases at V and 5 bases at J; junction bases unmatched: 12.

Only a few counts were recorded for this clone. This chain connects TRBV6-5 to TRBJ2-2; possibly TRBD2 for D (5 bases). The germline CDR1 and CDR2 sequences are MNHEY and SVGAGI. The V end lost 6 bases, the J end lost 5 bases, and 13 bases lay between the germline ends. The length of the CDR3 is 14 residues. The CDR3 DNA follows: TGTGCCAGCAGGACGACCGGGAATACCGGGGAGCTGTTTTTT. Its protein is CASRTTGNTGELFF.

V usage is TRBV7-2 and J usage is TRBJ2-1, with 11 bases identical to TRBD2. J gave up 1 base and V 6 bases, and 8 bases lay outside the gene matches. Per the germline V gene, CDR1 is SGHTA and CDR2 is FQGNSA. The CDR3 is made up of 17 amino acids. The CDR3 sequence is CASSRTSGGFSYNEQFF. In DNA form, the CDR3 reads TGTGCCAGCAGTCGTACTAGCGGGGGCTTTTCCTACAATGAGCAGTTCTTC.

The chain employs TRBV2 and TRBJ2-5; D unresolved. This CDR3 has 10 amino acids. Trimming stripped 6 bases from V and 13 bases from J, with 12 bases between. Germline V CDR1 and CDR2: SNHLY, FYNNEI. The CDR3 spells CASSAGGLYF. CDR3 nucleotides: TGTGCCAGCAGCGCAGGTGGTCTGTACTTC.

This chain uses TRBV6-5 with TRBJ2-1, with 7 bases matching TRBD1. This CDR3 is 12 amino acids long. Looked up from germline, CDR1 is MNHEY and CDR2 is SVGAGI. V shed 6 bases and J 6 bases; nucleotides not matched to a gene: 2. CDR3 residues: CASRGDSNEQFF. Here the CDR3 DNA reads TGTGCCAGCAGGGGGGACAGCAATGAGCAGTTCTTC.